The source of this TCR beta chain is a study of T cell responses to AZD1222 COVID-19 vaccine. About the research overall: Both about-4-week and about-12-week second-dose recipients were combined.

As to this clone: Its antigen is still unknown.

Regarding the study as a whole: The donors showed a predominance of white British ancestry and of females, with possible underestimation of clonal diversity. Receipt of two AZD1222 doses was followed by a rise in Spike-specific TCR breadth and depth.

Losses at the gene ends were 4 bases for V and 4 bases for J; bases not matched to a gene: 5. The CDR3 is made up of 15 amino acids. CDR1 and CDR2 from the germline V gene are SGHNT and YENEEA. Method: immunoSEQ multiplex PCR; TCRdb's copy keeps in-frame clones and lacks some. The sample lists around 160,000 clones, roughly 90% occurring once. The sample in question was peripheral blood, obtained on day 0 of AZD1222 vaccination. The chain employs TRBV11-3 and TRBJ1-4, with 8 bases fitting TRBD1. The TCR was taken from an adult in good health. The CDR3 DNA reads TGTGCCAGCAGCTGCGACAGGGGTGGTAATGAAAAACTGTTTTTT. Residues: CASSCDRGGNEKLFF.